This passage covers 12 T cell receptor beta chains from one sample sequenced in a study of blood T cell repertoires in COVID-19. Measured with immunoSEQ multiplex PCR; TCRdb has only the in-frame clones, and not every one. The table shows roughly 250,000 clones, with roughly 87% occurring only once. The sample consisted of PBMCs or T cells enriched from blood (not recorded which). The receptors stem from a woman under 40 with acute COVID-19.

The chain carries TRBV3-1 (or the pseudogene TRBV3-2) and TRBJ1-5; D is possibly TRBD1 (5 bases). The V gene lost 10 bases and the J gene lost 6 bases, with 16 bases spanning the gap. CDR3 length: 13 residues. The germline CDR1 and CDR2 sequences are LGHDT and YNNKEL (reference sequence). The CDR3 nucleotides are TGTGCCACAGCCGGGCAGGGCACTCAGCCCCAGCATTTT. Amino acid sequence: CATAGQGTQPQHF.

The chain uses TRBV7-2 and TRBJ2-5, with 7 bases matching TRBD2. The CDR3 is 16 amino acids. The germline V gene encodes CDR1 SGHTA and CDR2 FQGNSA. Trimming took 3 bases from V and 5 from J; bases not matched to a gene: 12. This chain's CDR3 is CASSFRTRHLRETQYF. The CDR3 coding sequence is TGTGCCAGCAGCTTCCGGACTAGACACCTCCGGGAGACCCAGTACTTC. The variable domain in full, with the rest retrieved from reference TRBV7-2 and TRBJ2-5, is GAGVSQSPSNKVTEKGKDVELRCDPISGHTALYWYRQSLGQGLEFLIYFQGNSAPDKSGLPSDRFSAERTGGSVSTLTIQRTQQEDSAVYLCASSFRTRHLRETQYFGPGTRLLVL.

The J gene is TRBJ1-2, the V gene TRBV7-2; weak D call: TRBD1 (6 bases). CDR3 length: 14 residues. The ends were cut back, 8 bases at V and 8 bases at J, with 21 bases in the middle. Germline V CDR1 and CDR2: SGHTA, FQGNSA. DNA for the CDR3: TGTGCCAGCCAAAGACGTGGGGGGGCGCTGGGCTACACCTTC. Translated, it gives CASQRRGGALGYTF.

The CDR3 loop reads CASTGQGSYNSPLHF. The CDR3 nucleotides read TGTGCCAGCACGGGACAGGGGTCCTATAATTCACCCCTCCACTTT. This chain joins TRBV11-2 and TRBJ1-6, with 10 bases lining up with TRBD1. This CDR3 has 15 residues. The V gene end was trimmed by 7 bases and the J gene end by 1 base; junction bases not matched to a gene: 1. The germline gives CDR1 SGHAT, CDR2 FQNNGV.

The rearrangement uses TRBV11-3 and TRBJ2-2, with 7 bases matching TRBD1. The CDR3 is 15 residues long. V lost 4 bases, J lost 8 bases, and 10 bases stayed unmatched. Germline V lookup: CDR1 SGHNT, CDR2 YENEEA. CDR3 in DNA: TGTGCCAGCAGCTCCGGGACAGTCGGTTTTGGGGAGCTGTTTTTT. This gives the protein CASSSGTVGFGELFF.

The genes are TRBV19 and TRBJ1-1; D unclear. The CDR3 covers 15 residues. The V gene's germline CDR1 is LNHDA and CDR2 SQIVND (reference sequence). The ends were cut back, 8 bases at V and 2 bases at J, with 18 bases in the middle. CDR3 nucleotide sequence: TGTGCCAGTCGCCCCCCCCAGAAAGTAAACACTGAAGCTTTCTTT. Translating gives CASRPPQKVNTEAFF.

Comments on this clone: Distinct nucleotide sequences in the sample also encode this CDR3. CDR3 bases: TGTGCCAGCAGCTTGGCGGAGGGTCAGCCCCAGCATTTT. Its protein is CASSLAEGQPQHF. V usage is TRBV7-2 and J usage is TRBJ1-5; D remains unclear. V shed 3 bases and J shed 6 bases, with 9 bases lying between them. The CDR3 runs to 13 residues. The V gene's germline CDR1 is SGHTA and CDR2 FQGNSA.

The chain couples TRBV3-1 (or the pseudogene TRBV3-2) to TRBJ1-6; D is unclear. The V and J ends lost 6 bases and 7 bases respectively, with 19 bases between them. CDR1 is LGHDT and CDR2 is YNNKEL in the germline V gene (reference sequence). The CDR3 covers 16 residues. CDR3 amino acids: CASRDSTLLRNSPLHF. The CDR3 DNA sequence: TGTGCCAGCAGAGATTCCACGCTCCTGAGGAATTCACCCCTCCACTTT.

V and J are TRBV9 and TRBJ2-3; D call uncertain. The CDR3 is made up of 15 amino acids. Trimming cost V 3 bases and J 0 bases, with 11 bases left between them. CDR1 is SGDLS, CDR2 YYNGEE, per germline. In DNA, the CDR3 is TGTGCCAGCAGCGATGTCGGGTCTAGCACAGATACGCAGTATTTT. It codes for CASSDVGSSTDTQYF.

The chain combines TRBV19 with TRBJ2-3, with TRBD2 matching over 10 bases. Germline lookup yields CDR1 LNHDA and CDR2 SQIVND (reference sequence). Trimming cost V 3 bases and J 4 bases; bases outside gene matches: 7. CDR3 size: 16 residues. The CDR3 protein is CASSMPSGSGADTQYF. CDR3 DNA: TGTGCCAGTAGTATGCCTAGCGGGAGTGGGGCAGATACGCAGTATTTT.

The table lists this clone with a few counts. The V and J genes are TRBV27 and TRBJ2-7; 10 bases are shared with TRBD1. The V gene end was trimmed by 5 bases and the J gene end by 2 bases; junction bases not matched to a gene: 6. The CDR3 runs 15 residues. Per germline, CDR1 MNHEY and CDR2 SMNVEV (reference sequence). CDR3 DNA sequence: TGTGCCAGCAGTGGGACAGGGGTTCTAACCTACGAGCAGTACTTC. This sequence encodes CASSGTGVLTYEQYF.

V and J are TRBV28 and TRBJ1-5; 7 bases align to TRBD1. This CDR3 is built from 15 residues. The V gene end was trimmed by 6 bases and the J gene end by 7 bases; junction bases not matched to a gene: 12. Germline CDR1 and CDR2: MDHEN and SYDVKM. CDR3 DNA: TGTGCCAGCAGCCCCACTCTAGGGGGCGAACAGCCCCAGCATTTT. It is translated as CASSPTLGGEQPQHF.